This T cell receptor (beta chain) stems from a study of blood T cell repertoires in COVID-19. In the study overall: The analysed material was cDNA or gDNA that came from T cells, B-cell-depleted T cells, or PBMCs.

Per the study methods: Scientists estimated how many nucleated cells there were by amplifying reference gene primers. Profiled with immunoSEQ multiplex PCR; TCRdb holds only in-frame clones, not every one. The DNA was the basis for D and trimming; V, J and clone size are from that table. The sample consists of 100,000 to 150,000 clones, approximately 84% of them appearing once. This CDR3 comprises 12 residues. Looked up from germline, CDR1 is MDHEN and CDR2 is SYDVKM. V was clipped by 6 bases and J by 4 bases; unmatched bases: 0. The V and J genes are TRBV28 and TRBJ1-5; 7 positions agree with TRBD1. The sequenced sample consisted of peripheral blood. This clonotype was obtained from a woman under 40 who had recovered from COVID-19. The CDR3 is CASSRGNQPQHF. The CDR3 DNA reads as TGTGCCAGCAGCAGGGGGAATCAGCCCCAGCATTTT.